Below are 30 T cell receptor beta chains sequenced from a single sample in a study of OX40 agonist ivuxolimab in advanced cancers. This table comes from immunoSEQ multiplex PCR, and its TCRdb copy is limited to in-frame clones, with some not included. This table holds 55,000 to 75,000 clones, roughly 90% found once. This specimen consisted of CD4+ or CD8+ T cells sorted from blood, obtained in a trial of the OX40 agonist ivuxolimab. The receptors derive from an adult with an advanced solid tumor such as melanoma, head and neck, liver or kidney cancer.

The chain joins TRBV4-3 to TRBJ1-2; the D gene is possibly TRBD1 (6 bases). CDR3 length: 15 residues. Germline V gene sequence: CDR1 LGHNA, CDR2 YSLEER. V lost 0 bases to trimming and J lost 8 bases, with 16 bases between them. The CDR3 sequence: CASSQDAPGARGYTF. The CDR3 DNA sequence: TGCGCCAGCAGCCAAGATGCCCCGGGGGCGCGAGGCTACACCTTC.

This clone was seen a few times. In nucleotides, the CDR3 is TGCGCCAGCAGCCAACAGGCCCTGCATAATTCACCCCTCCACTTT. Protein product: CASSQQALHNSPLHF. The V call is TRBV4-1, the J call TRBJ1-6; D ambiguous. This CDR3 spans 15 amino acids. CDR1 is MGHRA, CDR2 YSYEKL, per germline. Between the trimmed V and J ends, which lost 2 bases and 5 bases, there was a span of 10 bases.

The chain is built from TRBV28 and TRBJ1-5; TRBD1 agrees at 7 bases. Unmatched junction bases numbered 8, after V lost 2 bases and J lost 7 bases. Per germline, CDR1 MDHEN and CDR2 SYDVKM. The CDR3 extends over 15 amino acids. The CDR3 DNA sequence: TGTGCCAGCAGTTTACTGGGGCAGGGGGGCCAGCCCCAGCATTTT. Amino acids: CASSLLGQGGQPQHF. Variable domain in full (rest from reference TRBV28 and TRBJ1-5): DVKVTQSSRYLVKRTGEKVFLECVQDMDHENMFWYRQDPGLGLRLIYFSYDVKMKEKGDIPEGYSVSREKKERFSLILESASTNQTSMYLCASSLLGQGGQPQHFGDGTRLSIL.

V and J are TRBV6-4 and TRBJ1-6; D is unclear. The CDR3 is 15 residues long. Trimming removed 4 bases at V and 3 bases at J, with 10 bases between. CDR1 is MRHNA and CDR2 is SNTAGT in the germline V gene. Here the CDR3 DNA reads TGTGCCAGCAGTGTTGCAGCAGACTATAATTCACCCCTCCACTTT. Its protein is CASSVAADYNSPLHF.

The genes are TRBV19 and TRBJ1-2, with 9 bases aligning to TRBD1. With 5 bases clipped from V and 1 base from J, the junction kept 8 bases outside the gene matches. This CDR3 spans 16 amino acids. The germline V gene has CDR1 LNHDA and CDR2 SQIVND (reference sequence). The CDR3 is CASSSLRGQGNYGYTF. The CDR3 DNA reads as TGTGCCAGTAGTTCTCTCCGGGGACAGGGTAACTATGGCTACACCTTC.

The V call is TRBV19, the J call TRBJ2-3; a possible D gene is TRBD1 (6 bases). Per the germline V gene, CDR1 is LNHDA and CDR2 is SQIVND (reference sequence). Deletions cut 6 bases from V and 0 bases from J, with 13 bases between. CDR3 length: 15 residues. The DNA for the CDR3 is TGTGCCAGTAGCTCACGCAGGGGAAGCACAGATACGCAGTATTTT. It encodes CASSSRRGSTDTQYF.

This CDR3 reads CASSERGPTTEAFF. Written as DNA, the CDR3 is TGTGCCAGTTCGGAGCGGGGACCGACCACTGAAGCTTTCTTT. The gene calls are TRBV25-1 and TRBJ1-1; possibly TRBD1 for D (5 bases). The CDR3 runs to 14 residues. Between the trimmed V and J ends, which lost 9 bases and 4 bases, there was a span of 18 bases. CDR1 is MGHDK and CDR2 is SYGVNS in the germline V gene.

The chain uses TRBV5-4 and TRBJ1-2; tentative D call: TRBD1 (5 bases). With 0 bases removed from V and 11 bases from J, the gap between germline ends came to 11 bases. The CDR3 spans 12 residues. Germline V gene data show CDR1 as SGHNT and CDR2 as YYREEE (reference sequence). Here the CDR3 DNA reads TGTGCCAGCAGCTTGGGGGGCCTAGGGTACACCTTC. It specifies CASSLGGLGYTF.

J is TRBJ2-6 and V is TRBV28; D is unclear. Looked up from germline, CDR1 is MDHEN and CDR2 is SYDVKM. The CDR3 consists of 13 residues. V was pared by 8 bases and J by 2 bases, with 7 bases between. The CDR3 region is CASQAPGANVLTF. The CDR3, as DNA: TGTGCCAGCCAGGCGCCTGGGGCCAACGTCCTGACTTTC. The whole variable domain, remainder taken from reference TRBV28 and TRBJ2-6, is DVKVTQSSRYLVKRTGEKVFLECVQDMDHENMFWYRQDPGLGLRLIYFSYDVKMKEKGDIPEGYSVSREKKERFSLILESASTNQTSMYLCASQAPGANVLTFGAGSRLTVL.

This chain links TRBV5-1 with TRBJ2-2; no definite D call. Trimming shortened V by 2 bases and J by 1 base, and 9 bases separated the two germline ends. The CDR3 length is 15 residues. Germline assignment: CDR1 SGHRS and CDR2 YFSETQ. The CDR3 protein is CASSFPPKNTGELFF. DNA of the CDR3: TGCGCCAGCAGCTTCCCCCCAAAGAACACCGGGGAGCTGTTTTTT. The complete variable domain, with remaining parts taken from reference TRBV5-1 and TRBJ2-2, reads KAGVTQTPRYLIKTRGQQVTLSCSPISGHRSVSWYQQTPGQGLQFLFEYFSETQRNKGNFPGRFSGRQFSNSRSEMNVSTLELGDSALYLCASSFPPKNTGELFFGEGSRLTVL.

The V gene is TRBV30, the J gene TRBJ1-1; tentative D call: TRBD1 (5 bases). This CDR3 comprises 14 residues. With 7 bases removed from V and 0 bases from J, the gap between germline ends came to 15 bases. In germline, CDR1 is GTSNPN, CDR2 SVGIG (reference sequence). The CDR3, as DNA: TGTGCCTCGTACCTATCGGGGGTGAACACTGAAGCTTTCTTT. This gives the protein CASYLSGVNTEAFF.

V and J are TRBV13 and TRBJ2-7, with D perhaps matching TRBD2 (8 bases). The germline CDR1 and CDR2 sequences are PRHDT and FYEKMQ (reference sequence). Deletions cut 6 bases from V and 2 bases from J, with 23 bases between. This CDR3 region has 17 residues. The CDR3 DNA reads as TGTGCCAGCAGTGGGACAGTCTCACTAGCGGAGCCCTACGAGCAGTACTTC. It encodes CASSGTVSLAEPYEQYF.

This sequence joins TRBV7-2 and TRBJ1-2; TRBD1 matches at 7 bases. The junction had 4 bases not matched to a gene; V was cut back by 1 base and J by 2 bases. CDR1 and CDR2 from the germline V gene are SGHTA and FQGNSA. The CDR3 is made up of 15 amino acids. CDR3 protein: CASSLEGARNYGYTF. The CDR3 DNA follows: TGTGCCAGCAGCTTAGAGGGGGCACGAAACTATGGCTACACCTTC. Full variable domain (missing parts from reference TRBV7-2 and TRBJ1-2): GAGVSQSPSNKVTEKGKDVELRCDPISGHTALYWYRQSLGQGLEFLIYFQGNSAPDKSGLPSDRFSAERTGGSVSTLTIQRTQQEDSAVYLCASSLEGARNYGYTFGSGTRLTVV.

This clone showed up just a few times. The chain recombines TRBV2 with TRBJ1-5; 8 nucleotides match TRBD1. The germline gives CDR1 SNHLY, CDR2 FYNNEI. The CDR3 contains 14 residues. V gave up 4 bases and J gave up 4 bases; unmatched junction bases: 3. The CDR3 spells CASSGQGRNQPQHF. The CDR3 DNA reads as TGTGCCAGCAGTGGACAGGGGAGGAATCAGCCCCAGCATTTT.

This sequence joins TRBV4-1 and TRBJ2-1, with 7 bases lining up with TRBD2. Germline assignment: CDR1 MGHRA and CDR2 YSYEKL. Trimming cost V 8 bases and J 2 bases; bases outside gene matches: 9. The CDR3 consists of 15 residues. CDR3 amino acids: CASGRASGTYNEQFF. CDR3 bases: TGCGCCAGCGGTAGAGCTAGCGGAACCTACAATGAGCAGTTCTTC.

This rearrangement joins TRBV25-1 to TRBJ2-7; D tentatively fits TRBD1 or TRBD2 (5 bases each). Germline V gene lookup returns CDR1 MGHDK and CDR2 SYGVNS. This CDR3 comprises 15 residues. Trimming shortened V by 7 bases and J by 4 bases, and 20 bases separated the two germline ends. In DNA form, the CDR3 reads TGTGCCAGCACCCCTTGGGACCGAACCCCATACGAGCAGTACTTC. This translates into CASTPWDRTPYEQYF.

The chain has TRBV9 and TRBJ2-1, with D possibly matching TRBD2 (7 bases). Germline V CDR1 and CDR2: SGDLS, YYNGEE. Deletions cut 3 bases from V and 5 bases from J, with 15 bases between. The CDR3 extends over 15 amino acids. CDR3 residues: CASSGGGDPDNEQFF. CDR3 DNA: TGTGCCAGCAGCGGAGGGGGGGACCCGGACAATGAGCAGTTCTTC.

The chain employs TRBV6-6 and TRBJ1-5, with D possibly TRBD1 on 5 matching bases. CDR3 length: 15 amino acids. The V gene's germline CDR1 is MNHNY and CDR2 SVGAGI (reference sequence). V lost 5 bases and J 6 bases, leaving 17 bases between the germline ends. The CDR3 spells CASSNTGPLSQPQHF. The DNA for the CDR3 is TGTGCCAGCAGTAACACAGGTCCTCTGAGTCAGCCCCAGCATTTT.

The genes are TRBV28 and TRBJ1-2; 7 bases fit TRBD1. The CDR3 runs 14 residues. With 2 bases clipped from V and 5 bases from J, the junction kept 5 bases outside the gene matches. Germline CDR1 and CDR2: MDHEN and SYDVKM. The CDR3 DNA reads as TGTGCCAGCAGTTTAGCCGGACAGGTGTATGGCTACACCTTC. The encoded protein is CASSLAGQVYGYTF.

This clone was observed a single time. CDR3 coding DNA: TGTGCCAGCAGTTTAACCGTCAGGGGGTACGAGCAGTACTTC. It translates to CASSLTVRGYEQYF. The rearrangement links TRBV28 to TRBJ2-7, with TRBD1 matching over 7 bases. Trimming removed 2 bases from V and 4 bases from J; junction bases left unmatched: 5. Germline V gives CDR1 MDHEN, CDR2 SYDVKM. CDR3 length: 14 amino acids.

The rearrangement links TRBV5-1 to TRBJ2-3; the D is unclear. CDR3 length equals 14 residues. Trimming removed 0 bases at V and 2 bases at J, with 7 bases between. Looked up from germline, CDR1 is SGHRS and CDR2 is YFSETQ. The CDR3 sequence: CASSLGHYTDTQYF. CDR3 bases: TGCGCCAGCAGCTTGGGACACTACACAGATACGCAGTATTTT. The whole variable domain, remainder taken from reference TRBV5-1 and TRBJ2-3, is KAGVTQTPRYLIKTRGQQVTLSCSPISGHRSVSWYQQTPGQGLQFLFEYFSETQRNKGNFPGRFSGRQFSNSRSEMNVSTLELGDSALYLCASSLGHYTDTQYFGPGTRLTVL.

The chain employs TRBV19 and TRBJ1-4, with D hard to call. V shed 5 bases and J shed 7 bases, with 11 bases lying between them. CDR3 size: 13 residues. CDR1 is LNHDA, CDR2 SQIVND, per germline (reference sequence). Here the CDR3 reads CASSSDSIEKLFF. The CDR3, as DNA: TGTGCCAGTAGTTCCGATTCGATTGAAAAACTGTTTTTT.

This chain joins TRBV2 and TRBJ1-2; TRBD1 agrees at 10 bases. The CDR3 sequence is 12 residues long. Germline V CDR1 and CDR2: SNHLY, FYNNEI. Trimming at V came to 7 bases and at J to 7 bases, leaving 3 bases not matched to a gene. CDR3 protein: CASTRDRGGYTF. In DNA, the CDR3 is TGTGCCAGCACTAGGGACAGGGGTGGCTACACCTTC.

J is TRBJ2-1 and V is TRBV5-6; 7 bases are a match to TRBD1. Germline V gene sequence: CDR1 SGHDT, CDR2 YYEEEE. The length of the CDR3 is 13 residues. V gave up 4 bases and J gave up 6 bases; unmatched junction bases: 4. The CDR3 DNA reads TGTGCCAGCAGCCCCAGGGGGAGCAATGAGCAGTTCTTC. Translation: CASSPRGSNEQFF.

V and J are TRBV11-3 and TRBJ1-1; the D is unclear. The germline V gene has CDR1 SGHNT and CDR2 YENEEA. Trimming pared 5 bases from V and 0 bases from J, leaving 7 bases between. This CDR3 contains 13 residues. The CDR3 region has the DNA TGTGCCAGCAGCATCCGGATGAACACTGAAGCTTTCTTT. Amino acid sequence: CASSIRMNTEAFF.

CDR3 in amino acids: CASSIALYSNQPQHF. In DNA, the CDR3 is TGTGCCAGTAGTATAGCCCTCTATAGCAATCAGCCCCAGCATTTT. The J gene is TRBJ1-5, the V gene TRBV19; D remains unclear. This CDR3 has 15 residues. V was pared by 1 base and J by 0 bases, with 7 bases between. Germline CDR1 LNHDA, CDR2 SQIVND (reference sequence). The variable domain in full, completed from reference TRBV19 and TRBJ1-5, reads DGGITQSPKYLFRKEGQNVTLSCEQNLNHDAMYWYRQDPGQGLRLIYYSQIVNDFQKGDIAEGYSVSREKKESFPLTVTSAQKNPTAFYLCASSIALYSNQPQHFGDGTRLSIL.

The V and J genes are TRBV18 and TRBJ2-5; the match to TRBD1 covers 8 bases. TRBJ2-7 explains the end of the DNA better; the J call may be wrong. The CDR3 is 13 amino acids. Germline V gene sequence: CDR1 KGHSH, CDR2 LQKENI. The CDR3 nucleotides are TGTGCCAGCTCAGAGGACAGGGAATACGAGCAGTACTTC. It encodes CASSEDREYEQYF.

The V call is TRBV5-1, the J call TRBJ1-1; D perhaps matches TRBD1 (6 bases). CDR3 length equals 13 residues. The germline V and J ends were trimmed by 4 bases and 2 bases, with 9 bases remaining between them. From germline, CDR1 is SGHRS and CDR2 YFSETQ. CDR3 in amino acids: CASSQGTNTEAFF. For the CDR3, the DNA is TGCGCCAGCAGCCAGGGGACCAACACTGAAGCTTTCTTT.

The chain is built from TRBV27 and TRBJ2-2; possibly TRBD2 for D (6 bases). The CDR3 runs to 16 residues. V was pared by 6 bases and J by 1 base, with 15 bases between. Germline CDR1 and CDR2: MNHEY and SMNVEV (reference sequence). CDR3 DNA sequence: TGTGCCAGCAGCCGACCCCTCGGGGGGAACACCGGGGAGCTGTTTTTT. Encoded protein: CASSRPLGGNTGELFF.

The chain is built from TRBV7-9 and TRBJ1-2; D might be TRBD1 (6 bases). Trimming cost V 4 bases and J 8 bases, with 14 bases left between them. Germline V gene data show CDR1 as SEHNR and CDR2 as FQNEAQ (reference sequence). This CDR3 spans 13 amino acids. The CDR3 loop reads CASSSVQGRGYTF. As DNA, the CDR3 is TGTGCCAGCAGCTCCGTACAGGGAAGAGGCTACACCTTC.